This T cell receptor (beta chain) emerged from a study of blood T cell repertoires in COVID-19. The germline CDR1 and CDR2 sequences are SGHDT and YYEEEE. V lost 3 bases and J lost 4, with 8 bases in between. The CDR3 sequence is 12 residues long. Repertoires were generated with immunoSEQ multiplex PCR, while TCRdb's copy carries only in-frame clones and drops some. The sample holds some 110,000 clones, 90% to 95% seen once. Concerning this clone: This sample includes further DNA sequences coding for the same CDR3.

The gene calls are TRBV5-6 and TRBJ2-7; D perhaps matches TRBD2 (6 bases). The receptor was derived from a human donor in a cohort sampled during active COVID-19. The sequencing sample was made of peripheral blood. The CDR3 loop reads CASSSGGYEQYF. The CDR3 nucleotides read TGTGCCAGCAGCTCCGGGGGTTACGAGCAGTACTTC.